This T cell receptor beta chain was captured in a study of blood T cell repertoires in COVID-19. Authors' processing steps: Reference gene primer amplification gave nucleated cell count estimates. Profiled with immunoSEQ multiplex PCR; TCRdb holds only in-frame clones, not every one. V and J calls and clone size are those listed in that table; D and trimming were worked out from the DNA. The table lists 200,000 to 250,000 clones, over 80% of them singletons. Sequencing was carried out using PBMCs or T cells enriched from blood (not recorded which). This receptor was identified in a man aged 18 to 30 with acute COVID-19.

In DNA form, the CDR3 reads TGTGCCAGTAGCCAATCCGGGAGCACTGAAGCTTTCTTT. This sequence encodes CASSQSGSTEAFF. This chain connects TRBV19 to TRBJ1-1, with unresolved D. The CDR3 totals 13 residues. Germline CDR1 and CDR2: LNHDA and SQIVND (reference sequence). Trimming removed 6 bases at V and 4 bases at J, with 12 bases between.